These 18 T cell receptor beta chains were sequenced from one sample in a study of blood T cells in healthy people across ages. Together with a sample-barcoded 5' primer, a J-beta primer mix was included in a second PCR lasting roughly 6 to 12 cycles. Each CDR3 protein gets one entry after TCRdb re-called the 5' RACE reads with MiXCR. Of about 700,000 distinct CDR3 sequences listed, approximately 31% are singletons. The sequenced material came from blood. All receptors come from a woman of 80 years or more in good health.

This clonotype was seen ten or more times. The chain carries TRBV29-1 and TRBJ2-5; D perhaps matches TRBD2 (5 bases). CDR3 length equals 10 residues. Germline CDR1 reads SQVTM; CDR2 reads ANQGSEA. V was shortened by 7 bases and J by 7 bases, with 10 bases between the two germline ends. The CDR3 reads CSASRGTQYF. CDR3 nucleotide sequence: TGCAGCGCCTCCCGGGGGACCCAGTACTTC.

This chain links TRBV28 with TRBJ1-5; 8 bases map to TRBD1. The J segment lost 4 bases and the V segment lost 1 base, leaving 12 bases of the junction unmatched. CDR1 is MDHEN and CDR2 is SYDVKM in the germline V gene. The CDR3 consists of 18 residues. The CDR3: CASSLSSQGASGNQPQHF. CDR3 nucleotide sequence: TGTGCCAGCAGTTTATCCTCCCAGGGGGCAAGCGGGAATCAGCCCCAGCATTTT.

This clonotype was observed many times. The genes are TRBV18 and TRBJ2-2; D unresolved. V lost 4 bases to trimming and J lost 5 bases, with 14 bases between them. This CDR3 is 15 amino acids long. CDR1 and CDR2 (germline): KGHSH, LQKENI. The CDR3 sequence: CASSLETLSTGELFF. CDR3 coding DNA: TGTGCCAGCTCACTGGAGACTCTGAGTACCGGGGAGCTGTTTTTT.

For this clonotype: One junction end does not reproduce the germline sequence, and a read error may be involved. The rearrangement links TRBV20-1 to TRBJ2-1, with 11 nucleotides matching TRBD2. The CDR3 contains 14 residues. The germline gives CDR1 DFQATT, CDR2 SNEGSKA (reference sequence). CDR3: CGAREASGRFEQFF. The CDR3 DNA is TGCGGTGCTAGAGAGGCTAGCGGGAGGTTTGAGCAGTTCTTC.

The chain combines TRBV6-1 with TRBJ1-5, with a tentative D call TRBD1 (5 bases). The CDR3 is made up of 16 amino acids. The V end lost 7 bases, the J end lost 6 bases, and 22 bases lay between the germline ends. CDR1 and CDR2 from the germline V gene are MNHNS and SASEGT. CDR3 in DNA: TGTGCCAGCATTGTTGGGGGTCTTCGGAATAGTCAGCCCCAGCATTTT. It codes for CASIVGGLRNSQPQHF.

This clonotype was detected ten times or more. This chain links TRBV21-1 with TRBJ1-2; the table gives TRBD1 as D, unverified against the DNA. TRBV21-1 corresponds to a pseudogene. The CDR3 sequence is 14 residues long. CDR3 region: CASSKRGANYGYTF. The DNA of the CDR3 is TGTGCCAGCAGCAAAAGGGGAGCTAACTATGGCTACACCTTC.

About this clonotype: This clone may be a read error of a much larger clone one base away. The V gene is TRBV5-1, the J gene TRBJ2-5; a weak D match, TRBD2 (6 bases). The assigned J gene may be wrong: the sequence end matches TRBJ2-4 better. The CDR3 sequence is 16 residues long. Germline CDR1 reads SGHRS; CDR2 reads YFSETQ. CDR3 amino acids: CASSPGGLSIWDIQYF. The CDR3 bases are TGCGCCAGCAGCCCTGGGGGGTTGAGTATTTGGGACATTCAGTACTTC.

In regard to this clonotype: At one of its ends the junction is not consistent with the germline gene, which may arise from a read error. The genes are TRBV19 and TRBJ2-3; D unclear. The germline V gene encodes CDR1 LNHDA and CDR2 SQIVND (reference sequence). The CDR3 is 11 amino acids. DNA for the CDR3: TGTACCAGTAGTTCAAGGGATACGCAGTATTTT. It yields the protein CTSSSRDTQYF. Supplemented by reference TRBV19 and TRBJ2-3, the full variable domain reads DGGITQSPKYLFRKEGQNVTLSCEQNLNHDAMYWYRQDPGQGLRLIYYSQIVNDFQKGDIAEGYSVSREKKESFPLTVTSAQKNPTAFYLCTSSSRDTQYFGPGTRLTVL.

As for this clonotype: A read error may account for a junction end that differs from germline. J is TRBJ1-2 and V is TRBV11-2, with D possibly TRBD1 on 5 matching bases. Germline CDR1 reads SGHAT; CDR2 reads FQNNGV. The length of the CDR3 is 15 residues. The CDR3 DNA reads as TGTGCCAGCAGCTTGGACCTGGGGGATAACTATGGCCACACCTTC. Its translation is CASSLDLGDNYGHTF.

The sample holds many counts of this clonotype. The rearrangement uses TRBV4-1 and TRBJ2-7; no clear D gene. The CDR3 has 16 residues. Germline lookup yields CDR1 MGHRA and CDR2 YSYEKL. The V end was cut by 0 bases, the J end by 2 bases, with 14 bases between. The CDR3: CASSQESSATPYEQYF. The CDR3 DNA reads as TGCGCCAGCAGCCAAGAATCCTCCGCGACCCCCTACGAGCAGTACTTC.

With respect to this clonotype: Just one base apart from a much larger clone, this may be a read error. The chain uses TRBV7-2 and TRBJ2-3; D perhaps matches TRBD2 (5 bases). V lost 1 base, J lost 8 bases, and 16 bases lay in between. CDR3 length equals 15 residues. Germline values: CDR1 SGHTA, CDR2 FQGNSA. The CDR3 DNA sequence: TGTGCCAGCAGCTTAGTTGGGGTCAGTGCGGGTACGCAGTATTTT. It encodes CASSLVGVSAGTQYF.

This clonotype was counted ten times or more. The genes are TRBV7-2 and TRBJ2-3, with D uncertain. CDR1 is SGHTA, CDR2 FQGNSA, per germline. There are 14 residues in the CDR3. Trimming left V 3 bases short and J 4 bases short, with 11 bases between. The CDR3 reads CASSFSVSADTQYF. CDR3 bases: TGTGCCAGCAGCTTCTCGGTGTCCGCAGATACGCAGTATTTT. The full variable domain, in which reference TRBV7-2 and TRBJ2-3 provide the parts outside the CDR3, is GAGVSQSPSNKVTEKGKDVELRCDPISGHTALYWYRQSLGQGLEFLIYFQGNSAPDKSGLPSDRFSAERTGGSVSTLTIQRTQQEDSAVYLCASSFSVSADTQYFGPGTRLTVL.

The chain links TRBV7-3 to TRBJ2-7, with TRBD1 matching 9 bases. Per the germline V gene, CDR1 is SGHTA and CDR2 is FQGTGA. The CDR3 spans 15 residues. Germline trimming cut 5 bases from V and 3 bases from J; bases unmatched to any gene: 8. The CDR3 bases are TGTGCCAGCAGCCCGGGTGGGGGACAGGGCTACGAGCAGTACTTC. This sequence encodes CASSPGGGQGYEQYF.

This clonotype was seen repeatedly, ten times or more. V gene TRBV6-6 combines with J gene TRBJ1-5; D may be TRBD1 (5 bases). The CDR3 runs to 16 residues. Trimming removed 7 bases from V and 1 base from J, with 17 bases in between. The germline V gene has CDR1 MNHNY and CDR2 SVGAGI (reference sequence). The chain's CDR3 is CASNTWEGLSNQPQHF. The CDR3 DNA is TGTGCCAGCAATACCTGGGAGGGGCTGAGCAATCAGCCCCAGCATTTT.

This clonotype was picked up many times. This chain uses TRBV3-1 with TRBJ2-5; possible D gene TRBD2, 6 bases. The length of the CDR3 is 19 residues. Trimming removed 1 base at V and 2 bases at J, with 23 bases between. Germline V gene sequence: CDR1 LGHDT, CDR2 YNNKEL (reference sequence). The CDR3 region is CASSQGRFDWRGLQETQYF. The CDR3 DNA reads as TGTGCCAGCAGCCAAGGAAGGTTTGACTGGCGGGGCCTACAAGAGACCCAGTACTTC.

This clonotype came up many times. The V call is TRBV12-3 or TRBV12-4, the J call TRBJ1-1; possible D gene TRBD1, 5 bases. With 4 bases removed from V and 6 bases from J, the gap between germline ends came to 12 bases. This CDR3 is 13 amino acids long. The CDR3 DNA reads TGTGCCAGCAGTTCCCTCTCGACAGCTGAAGCTTTCTTT. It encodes CASSSLSTAEAFF.

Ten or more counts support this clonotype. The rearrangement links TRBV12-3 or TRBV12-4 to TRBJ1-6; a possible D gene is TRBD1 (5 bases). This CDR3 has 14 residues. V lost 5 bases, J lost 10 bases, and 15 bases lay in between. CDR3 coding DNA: TGTGCCAGCAGTGCCAGGGTGAGACAATCACCCCTCCACTTT. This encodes CASSARVRQSPLHF.

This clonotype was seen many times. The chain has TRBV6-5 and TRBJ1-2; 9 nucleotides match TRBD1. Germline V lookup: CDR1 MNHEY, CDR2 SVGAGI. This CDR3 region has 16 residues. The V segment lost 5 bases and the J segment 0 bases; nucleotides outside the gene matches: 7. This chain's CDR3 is CASSPSGTGPNYGYTF. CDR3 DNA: TGTGCCAGCAGTCCATCCGGGACAGGGCCTAACTATGGCTACACCTTC.